One and the same sample provided the 28 T cell receptor beta chains below, sequenced in a study of blood T cell repertoires in COVID-19. The protocol was immunoSEQ multiplex PCR, while the TCRdb copy is restricted to in-frame clones and leaves out a portion. The sample consists of some 160,000 clones, around 77% of them appearing once. The sequencing sample was made of peripheral blood. The source is a man aged 45-60 years with active or convalescent COVID-19.

The rearrangement joins TRBV18 to TRBJ1-5; 9 nucleotides line up with TRBD1. Germline trimming cut 5 bases from V and 2 bases from J; bases unmatched to any gene: 10. Germline CDR1 and CDR2: KGHSH and LQKENI. The CDR3 has 17 residues. The CDR3 region is CASSEGQGLRGNQPQHF. The CDR3 region has the DNA TGTGCCAGCTCAGAGGGACAGGGACTACGGGGCAATCAGCCCCAGCATTTT.

This chain uses TRBV6-6 with TRBJ2-7, with a weak D call TRBD2 (5 bases). Germline CDR1 MNHNY, CDR2 SVGAGI (reference sequence). V shed 6 bases and J shed 3 bases, with 18 bases lying between them. The CDR3 length is 15 residues. The chain's CDR3 is CASRLTRANVYEQYF. In nucleotides, the CDR3 is TGTGCCAGCAGACTCACGAGGGCAAACGTCTACGAGCAGTACTTC.

The V call is TRBV9, the J call TRBJ2-1; 8 nucleotides agree with TRBD1. CDR3 length: 15 residues. Germline V lookup: CDR1 SGDLS, CDR2 YYNGEE. Trimming removed 4 bases from V and 4 bases from J; junction bases left unmatched: 7. In DNA form, the CDR3 reads TGTGCCAGCAGCACCCGGGACAGGCAATACAATGAGCAGTTCTTC. Amino acid sequence: CASSTRDRQYNEQFF.

This rearrangement joins TRBV28 to TRBJ2-3, with TRBD2 as a possible D gene (7 bases). V lost 8 bases and J lost 0, with 12 bases in between. This CDR3 comprises 14 residues. Germline CDR1 reads MDHEN; CDR2 reads SYDVKM. In DNA, the CDR3 is TGTGCCAGCCGGGGGGCCCCTAGCACAGATACGCAGTATTTT. It specifies CASRGAPSTDTQYF.

This chain connects TRBV28 to TRBJ2-4; D is ambiguous. The V gene lost 4 bases and the J gene lost 6 bases, with 4 bases spanning the gap. The germline gives CDR1 MDHEN, CDR2 SYDVKM. The CDR3 runs 11 residues. The CDR3 spells CASSYTNIQYF. In nucleotides, the CDR3 is TGTGCCAGCAGTTACACAAACATTCAGTACTTC.

The CDR3 region has the DNA TGCAGCGTTGGGATAGCGGCGGCTAGGCCAGATACGCAGTATTTT. Translated: CSVGIAAARPDTQYF. This rearrangement joins TRBV29-1 to TRBJ2-3; the D gene is possibly TRBD2 (6 bases). The CDR3 loop spans 15 amino acids. V shed 4 bases and J shed 4 bases, with 18 bases lying between them. The germline CDR1 and CDR2 sequences are SQVTM and ANQGSEA.

This chain uses TRBV27 with TRBJ2-7; TRBD2 aligns across 9 bases. This CDR3 spans 13 amino acids. V trimming: 8 bases; J trimming: 1 base; junction bases outside the gene matches: 3. CDR1 is MNHEY and CDR2 is SMNVEV in the germline V gene (reference sequence). The CDR3 protein is CASSSGGSYEQYF. CDR3 sequence (DNA): TGTGCCAGCTCCAGCGGGGGGTCCTACGAGCAGTACTTC.

Notes on this clone: Its ends do not fully match the called genes, so a read error is possible. The V and J genes are TRBV7-2 and TRBJ2-1, with 9 bases matching TRBD1. The CDR3 runs 12 residues. Germline assignment: CDR1 SGHTA and CDR2 FQGNSA. The chain's CDR3 is CASSEPDRGWVF. The CDR3 DNA follows: TGTGCCAGCAGCGAGCCGGACAGGGGTTGGGTCTTC.

This chain links TRBV15 with TRBJ1-6, with D perhaps TRBD1 (5 bases). CDR3 size: 17 residues. V shed 1 base and J shed 0 bases, with 10 bases lying between them. Germline V gene sequence: CDR1 LNHNV, CDR2 YYDKDF (reference sequence). The CDR3 DNA sequence: TGTGCCACCAGCAGAGGACAGAAGAGCTCCTATAATTCACCCCTCCACTTT. Translated, it gives CATSRGQKSSYNSPLHF.

This sequence joins TRBV27 and TRBJ1-1, with D maybe TRBD1 (6 bases). The germline gives CDR1 MNHEY, CDR2 SMNVEV (reference sequence). This CDR3 contains 12 residues. Trimming cost V 10 bases and J 4 bases, with 13 bases left between them. The CDR3 reads CATGQTLTEAFF. In DNA, the CDR3 is TGTGCCACCGGACAGACCCTCACTGAAGCTTTCTTT.

There are a few counts of this clone. Here the CDR3 reads CASSLSTGIDEKLFF. CDR3 nucleotides: TGTGCCAGCAGCCTATCGACAGGGATAGATGAAAAACTGTTTTTT. The V call is TRBV28, the J call TRBJ1-4; 7 bases align to TRBD1. Germline CDR1 is MDHEN and CDR2 is SYDVKM. This CDR3 is built from 15 residues. The trim removed 6 bases at V and 6 bases at J, leaving 10 bases unmatched. The full variable domain, in which reference TRBV28 and TRBJ1-4 provide the parts outside the CDR3, is DVKVTQSSRYLVKRTGEKVFLECVQDMDHENMFWYRQDPGLGLRLIYFSYDVKMKEKGDIPEGYSVSREKKERFSLILESASTNQTSMYLCASSLSTGIDEKLFFGSGTQLSVL.

The V gene is TRBV7-2, the J gene TRBJ2-7; 8 nucleotides match TRBD2. The ends lost 3 bases at V and 5 bases at J; junction bases unmatched: 6. CDR3 size: 14 residues. The germline V gene encodes CDR1 SGHTA and CDR2 FQGNSA. CDR3 sequence reads: CASSLGLGVHEQYF. The CDR3 nucleotides read TGTGCCAGCAGCTTGGGACTAGGAGTCCACGAGCAGTACTTC.

V gene TRBV29-1 combines with J gene TRBJ2-2; TRBD1 might be the D (6 bases). The CDR3 has 13 residues. Germline-derived CDR1 and CDR2 are SQVTM and ANQGSEA. V was pared by 6 bases and J by 1 base, with 9 bases between. The CDR3 nucleotides are TGCAGCGTGACGGGACAGAACACCGGGGAGCTGTTTTTT. As protein: CSVTGQNTGELFF.

The chain is built from TRBV24-1 and TRBJ2-4; the match to TRBD2 covers 8 bases. J lost 5 bases, V lost 3 bases, and 8 bases had no gene match. CDR1 is KGHDR, CDR2 SFDVKD, per germline. The CDR3 totals 16 residues. CDR3 loop: CATSDRTSRNQNIQYF. The DNA of the CDR3 is TGTGCCACCAGTGATCGGACTAGCAGAAACCAAAACATTCAGTACTTC.

This chain links TRBV9 with TRBJ2-7, with D maybe TRBD1 (6 bases). Germline-derived CDR1 and CDR2 are SGDLS and YYNGEE. This CDR3 is built from 14 residues. Trimming shortened V by 0 bases and J by 4 bases, and 11 bases separated the two germline ends. CDR3 loop: CASSVGTEGYEQYF. In DNA, the CDR3 is TGTGCCAGCAGCGTAGGGACAGAGGGATACGAGCAGTACTTC.

About this clone: The junction shows a germline mismatch at one end, possibly a read error. The gene calls are TRBV7-7 and TRBJ2-3; no definite D call. CDR3 size: 16 residues. In germline, CDR1 is SSHAT, CDR2 FNYEAQ (reference sequence). In DNA, the CDR3 is TGTGCTAGCAGCTTTACGAGAGAATTTTCCACAGATACGCAGTATTTT. Translating it yields CASSFTREFSTDTQYF.

The rearrangement links TRBV6-1 to TRBJ2-5; TRBD2 agrees at 11 bases. After removal of 4 bases from V and 1 base from J, the junction contained 5 bases not matched to a gene. Germline CDR1 is MNHNS and CDR2 is SASEGT. The CDR3 sequence is 16 residues long. The CDR3: CASSGPGTSGQETQYF. The CDR3 nucleotides read TGTGCCAGCAGTGGTCCCGGGACTAGCGGCCAAGAGACCCAGTACTTC.

The CDR3 spells CASSLGASGSLGDTQYF. The CDR3 bases are TGTGCCAGCAGCTTAGGGGCTAGCGGGTCCCTGGGAGATACGCAGTATTTT. The genes are TRBV7-9 and TRBJ2-3; TRBD2 matches at 8 bases. Germline V gene sequence: CDR1 SEHNR, CDR2 FQNEAQ (reference sequence). Losses at the gene ends were 1 base for V and 5 bases for J; bases not matched to a gene: 11. The CDR3 covers 17 residues.

The rearrangement joins TRBV2 to TRBJ1-6; D is uncertain. Germline V gene sequence: CDR1 SNHLY, CDR2 FYNNEI. Trimming pared 7 bases from V and 6 bases from J, leaving 16 bases between. The CDR3 is 15 residues long. The CDR3 DNA follows: TGTGCCAGCAACCCAGACTCGGCAGCTAATTCACCCCTCCACTTT. Translated, it gives CASNPDSAANSPLHF.

This chain links TRBV28 with TRBJ2-7; D possibly corresponds to TRBD2 (5 bases). The V end lost 5 bases, the J end lost 3 bases, and 11 bases lay between the germline ends. The CDR3 loop spans 13 amino acids. Germline CDR1 and CDR2: MDHEN and SYDVKM. CDR3 in amino acids: CASSPGIGYEQYF. The CDR3 DNA sequence: TGTGCCAGCAGTCCCGGGATCGGCTACGAGCAGTACTTC.

This sequence joins TRBV5-1 and TRBJ2-5; D call uncertain. Per germline, CDR1 SGHRS and CDR2 YFSETQ. This CDR3 has 12 residues. The V and J ends lost 4 bases and 1 base respectively, with 5 bases between them. CDR3 bases: TGCGCCAGCAGCCGTATCCAAGAGACCCAGTACTTC. Protein sequence: CASSRIQETQYF.

The rearrangement joins TRBV19 to TRBJ1-1; D not resolved. This CDR3 has 14 amino acids. The V end lost 6 bases, the J end lost 2 bases, and 13 bases lay between the germline ends. Germline CDR1 and CDR2: LNHDA and SQIVND (reference sequence). The CDR3, as DNA: TGTGCCAGTAGCCCGGGCCCGGGAAACACTGAAGCTTTCTTT. Protein sequence: CASSPGPGNTEAFF.

This clone was counted at least ten times. The chain has TRBV20-1 and TRBJ2-7; D is possibly TRBD1 (5 bases). The V end was cut by 6 bases, the J end by 5 bases, with 11 bases between. The germline V gene has CDR1 DFQATT and CDR2 SNEGSKA (reference sequence). CDR3 length: 11 amino acids. As DNA, the CDR3 is TGCAGTGCCGTCTGGGGCAACGAGCAGTACTTC. Translation: CSAVWGNEQYF.

The chain is built from TRBV9 and TRBJ2-1; D possibly corresponds to TRBD2 (7 bases). Germline lookup yields CDR1 SGDLS and CDR2 YYNGEE. With 0 bases removed from V and 7 bases from J, the gap between germline ends came to 23 bases. This CDR3 comprises 18 residues. The CDR3 DNA reads as TGTGCCAGCAGCGTAGCTACAGGGAGGGTAGCGGTGGAAAATGAGCAGTTCTTC. As protein: CASSVATGRVAVENEQFF.

The chain couples TRBV2 to TRBJ1-5, with D unclear. This CDR3 is built from 17 residues. The ends were cut back, 3 bases at V and 4 bases at J, with 19 bases in the middle. The V gene's germline CDR1 is SNHLY and CDR2 FYNNEI. CDR3 protein: CASSDYKPAATNQPQHF. The CDR3 DNA sequence: TGTGCCAGCAGTGATTACAAGCCGGCGGCGACTAATCAGCCCCAGCATTTT.

The CDR3 is CASSQGLAGGTDTQYF. The CDR3 bases are TGTGCCAGCAGCCAAGGCCTAGCGGGTGGCACAGATACGCAGTATTTT. The chain carries TRBV3-1 (or the pseudogene TRBV3-2) and TRBJ2-3, with 8 bases matching TRBD2. Trimming cost V 1 base and J 1 base; bases outside gene matches: 4. Germline V gene lookup returns CDR1 LGHDT and CDR2 YNNKEL (reference sequence). This CDR3 comprises 16 residues.

This clone appeared once. This sequence joins TRBV24-1 and TRBJ2-5, with D perhaps TRBD1 (6 bases). In germline, CDR1 is KGHDR, CDR2 SFDVKD. The V end was cut by 2 bases, the J end by 5 bases, with 29 bases between. CDR3 length: 20 residues. CDR3: CATSDSEDRFRVPQGETQYF. CDR3 sequence (DNA): TGTGCCACCAGTGATTCCGAAGATCGGTTCAGGGTCCCCCAGGGGGAGACCCAGTACTTC.

The J gene is TRBJ2-2, the V gene TRBV11-3; TRBD2 aligns across 8 bases. CDR1 SGHNT and CDR2 YENEEA come from the germline V gene. V shed 1 base and J 0 bases; nucleotides not matched to a gene: 7. This CDR3 region has 18 residues. CDR3 nucleotide sequence: TGTGCCAGCAGCTTAGGGTGGGCTAGCGGGCCGAACACCGGGGAGCTGTTTTTT. Translation: CASSLGWASGPNTGELFF.